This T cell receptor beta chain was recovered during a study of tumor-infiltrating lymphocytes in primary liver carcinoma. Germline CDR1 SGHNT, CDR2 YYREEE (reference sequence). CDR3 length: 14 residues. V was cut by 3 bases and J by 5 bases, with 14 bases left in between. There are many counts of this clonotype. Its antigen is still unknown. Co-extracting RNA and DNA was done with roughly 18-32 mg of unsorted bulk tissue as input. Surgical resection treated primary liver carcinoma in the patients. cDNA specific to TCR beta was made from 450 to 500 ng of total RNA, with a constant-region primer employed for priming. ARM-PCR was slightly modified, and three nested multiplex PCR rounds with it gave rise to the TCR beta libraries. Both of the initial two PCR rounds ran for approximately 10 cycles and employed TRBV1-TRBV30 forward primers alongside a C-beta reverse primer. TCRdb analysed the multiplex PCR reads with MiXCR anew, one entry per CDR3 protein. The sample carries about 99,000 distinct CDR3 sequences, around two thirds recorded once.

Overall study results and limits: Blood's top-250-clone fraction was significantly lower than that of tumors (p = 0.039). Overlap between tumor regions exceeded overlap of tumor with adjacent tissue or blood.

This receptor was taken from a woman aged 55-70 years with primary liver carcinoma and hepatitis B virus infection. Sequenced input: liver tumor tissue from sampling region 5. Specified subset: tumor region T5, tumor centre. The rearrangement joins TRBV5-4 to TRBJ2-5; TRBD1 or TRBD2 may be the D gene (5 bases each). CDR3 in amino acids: CASSSGGTSETQYF. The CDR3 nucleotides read TGTGCCAGCAGCTCCGGTGGGACGTCGGAGACCCAGTACTTC.